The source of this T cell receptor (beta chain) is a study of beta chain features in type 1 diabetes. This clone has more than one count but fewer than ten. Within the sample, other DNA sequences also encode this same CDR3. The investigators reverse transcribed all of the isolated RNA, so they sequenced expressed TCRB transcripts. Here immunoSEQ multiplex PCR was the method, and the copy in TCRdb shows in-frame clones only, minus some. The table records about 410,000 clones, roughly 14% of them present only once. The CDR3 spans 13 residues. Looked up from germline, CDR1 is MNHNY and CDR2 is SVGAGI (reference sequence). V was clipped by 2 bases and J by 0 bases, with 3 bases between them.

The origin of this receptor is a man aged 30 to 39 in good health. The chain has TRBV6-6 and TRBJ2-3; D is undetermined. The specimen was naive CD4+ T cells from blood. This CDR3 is CASSYRSTDTQYF. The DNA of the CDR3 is TGTGCCAGCAGTTACAGGAGCACAGATACGCAGTATTTT.